This T cell receptor beta chain was documented in a study of regulatory T cells in long-lasting Graves disease. Overall study results and limits: Only peripheral blood was studied, not thyroid tissue.

CDR3 regions were amplified by Arm-PCR using iRepertoire HTBI primers to build TCR beta libraries. TCRdb re-called the multiplex PCR reads through MiXCR, storing one row per CDR3 protein. The sample yields about 560,000 distinct CDR3 sequences, about 15% seen once. As regards this clonotype: Its antigen is unknown.

The V gene lost 4 bases and the J gene lost 4 bases, with 3 bases spanning the gap. Germline V lookup: CDR1 KGHDR, CDR2 SFDVKD. CDR3 size: 11 residues. Time point of the sample: newly diagnosed GD, antithyroid drugs for less than 3 months. Preparation of the TCR library used RNA extracted from PBMCs. The sample also formed part of further work on T cells in Graves' hyperthyroidism and ophthalmopathy. Per that paper: For the diagnoses, clinical symptoms, serum thyroxine and TRAb, thyroid ultrasound and orbital computed tomography were used.

This TCR was sampled from a man between 18 and 35 years old with Graves disease. The chain combines TRBV24-1 with TRBJ1-2; D is undetermined. The input for sequencing was peripheral blood mononuclear cells (PBMCs), taken at new diagnosis, from a patient treated with antithyroid drugs. The CDR3 DNA reads as TGTGCCACCAGTGACAGCTATGGCTACACCTTC. This gives the protein CATSDSYGYTF.